This T cell receptor (beta chain) was recovered during a study of cytomegalovirus exposure and HLA in healthy donors. Both 60 Vbeta primers and 13 Jbeta primers went into the PCR. Only in-frame clones appear in the TCRdb table, and some are missing; sequencing was by immunoSEQ multiplex PCR. The data hold around 150,000 clones, with 60% to 80% observed a single time. The germline V gene has CDR1 LNHDA and CDR2 SQIVND (reference sequence). There are 16 residues in the CDR3. The ends were cut back, 5 bases at V and 2 bases at J, with 16 bases in the middle. Material for sequencing was PBMCs. The chain recombines TRBV19 with TRBJ1-3; D may be TRBD1 (6 bases). The TCR comes from a man over 45 in good health and CMV-seropositive. The DNA of the CDR3 is TGTGCCAGTAGTCTCTACAGGGATCCCCCTGGAAACACCATATATTTT. Translating it yields CASSLYRDPPGNTIYF. Filled out from reference TRBV19 and TRBJ1-3, the complete variable domain reads DGGITQSPKYLFRKEGQNVTLSCEQNLNHDAMYWYRQDPGQGLRLIYYSQIVNDFQKGDIAEGYSVSREKKESFPLTVTSAQKNPTAFYLCASSLYRDPPGNTIYFGEGSWLTVV.